This entry concerns a single T cell receptor (beta chain). The junction had 4 bases not matched to a gene; V was cut back by 5 bases and J by 3 bases. The CDR3 totals 13 residues. TCRdb reanalysed the 5' RACE reads using MiXCR and keeps one entry per CDR3 protein. The table records some 450,000 distinct CDR3 sequences, roughly 18% of them present only once. These data belong to a study of T-cell memory formation after mild COVID-19. This clonotype originated in a man aged 18-30 years who had mild COVID-19 (a few samples of this study predate the infection). Cell type and time point are not known. Sequenced sample: PBMCs or a T cell subset sorted from them (not recorded which). This chain links TRBV12-3 or TRBV12-4 with TRBJ2-7; TRBD2 aligns across 7 bases. CDR3 sequence reads: CASSQGGNYEQYF. The CDR3 nucleotides read TGTGCCAGCAGTCAGGGAGGGAACTACGAGCAGTACTTC.